Below are 7 T cell receptor beta chains sequenced from a single sample in a study of T cell responses to AZD1222 COVID-19 vaccine. Some clones are missing from TCRdb's copy, which holds only in-frame ones; the method was immunoSEQ multiplex PCR. The sample consists of 250,000 to 300,000 clones, around 92% of them appearing once. This material consisted of peripheral blood, taken 28 days after the second AZD1222 dose. These receptors all come from an adult who received the AZD1222 COVID-19 vaccine.

This chain connects TRBV3-1 (or the pseudogene TRBV3-2) to TRBJ1-6, with 11 bases identical to TRBD1. V gave up 4 bases and J gave up 9 bases; unmatched junction bases: 2. In germline, CDR1 is LGHDT, CDR2 YNNKEL (reference sequence). The CDR3 runs to 14 residues. The CDR3 protein is CASSPGQGVSPLHF. The CDR3 DNA is TGTGCCAGCAGCCCGGGACAGGGGGTTTCACCCCTCCACTTT.

This chain joins TRBV5-1 and TRBJ2-5; 7 nucleotides align to TRBD1. Per germline, CDR1 SGHRS and CDR2 YFSETQ. Unmatched junction bases numbered 6, after V lost 1 base and J lost 0 bases. CDR3 length: 16 amino acids. DNA for the CDR3: TGCGCCAGCAGCTTGCTCGCAGGGGGTAACCAAGAGACCCAGTACTTC. The encoded protein is CASSLLAGGNQETQYF.

This clone was recorded once. The chain couples TRBV3-1 (or the pseudogene TRBV3-2) to TRBJ2-7; no firm D call. V was clipped by 0 bases and J by 1 base, with 4 bases between them. Germline loops: CDR1 LGHDT, CDR2 YNNKEL (reference sequence). The CDR3 consists of 13 residues. Here the CDR3 reads CASSQEVSYEQYF. CDR3 sequence (DNA): TGTGCCAGCAGCCAAGAAGTGTCCTACGAGCAGTACTTC.

V and J are TRBV7-6 and TRBJ2-2; weak D call: TRBD2 (6 bases). Germline CDR1 reads SGHVS; CDR2 reads FNYEAQ. Trimming removed 7 bases at V and 2 bases at J, with 17 bases between. CDR3 length: 16 residues. The CDR3 here is CASTPIGTSNTGELFF. The CDR3 DNA sequence: TGTGCCAGCACCCCCATAGGGACTTCAAACACCGGGGAGCTGTTTTTT.

This clone showed up just once. The chain employs TRBV19 and TRBJ2-7, with D tentatively TRBD2 (6 bases). The germline V gene encodes CDR1 LNHDA and CDR2 SQIVND (reference sequence). The CDR3 consists of 14 residues. Trimming left V 4 bases short and J 1 base short, with 11 bases between. CDR3 nucleotides: TGTGCCAGTAGTACAGGACTACTTTCCTACGAGCAGTACTTC. As protein: CASSTGLLSYEQYF. The full variable domain, rest sourced from reference TRBV19 and TRBJ2-7, is DGGITQSPKYLFRKEGQNVTLSCEQNLNHDAMYWYRQDPGQGLRLIYYSQIVNDFQKGDIAEGYSVSREKKESFPLTVTSAQKNPTAFYLCASSTGLLSYEQYFGPGTRLTVT.

This chain connects TRBV7-6 to TRBJ2-1; possibly TRBD2 for D (7 bases). This CDR3 is built from 17 residues. V dropped 0 bases and J dropped 3 bases, with 15 bases sitting between them. Germline V gene lookup returns CDR1 SGHVS and CDR2 FNYEAQ. The CDR3 DNA reads TGTGCCAGCAGCTTAGCGCAGGGGCGGGGGAGCTACAATGAGCAGTTCTTC. Its protein is CASSLAQGRGSYNEQFF.

This clone was seen just once. This rearrangement joins TRBV5-8 to TRBJ1-1, with D hard to call. V dropped 2 bases and J dropped 5 bases, with 7 bases sitting between them. Germline CDR1 and CDR2: SGHTS and YDEGEE. The CDR3 totals 12 residues. Here the CDR3 reads CASSLRLTEAFF. DNA of the CDR3: TGTGCCAGCAGCTTACGGTTAACTGAAGCTTTCTTT.